This TCR beta chain derives from a study of blood T cell repertoires in COVID-19. Turning to the study itself: Material from acute and convalescent COVID-19 was sourced from the United States, Italy and Spain. Nucleic acid was either cDNA or gDNA, and it came from T cells, B-cell-depleted T cells, or PBMCs.

Original methodology: Amplification with reference gene primers provided the estimates of nucleated cell counts. Sequencing used immunoSEQ multiplex PCR; TCRdb keeps in-frame clones, though not all of them. V, J and clone size are taken as reported in that table, and D and trimming were inferred from the DNA itself. The sample shows about 310,000 clones, roughly 91% of them seen only once. Germline V lookup: CDR1 SGHKS, CDR2 YYEKEE (reference sequence). V was cut by 1 base and J by 4 bases, with 12 bases left in between. This CDR3 is built from 15 residues. Sequencing input: peripheral blood. The rearrangement joins TRBV5-5 to TRBJ1-3, with D possibly TRBD1 on 6 matching bases. The receptor's source is a man in his fifties with active or convalescent COVID-19. CDR3 in amino acids: CASSLQGNGGNTIYF. The CDR3 DNA reads TGTGCCAGCAGCTTGCAGGGGAACGGGGGAAACACCATATATTTT. The whole variable domain, remainder taken from reference TRBV5-5 and TRBJ1-3, is DAGVTQSPTHLIKTRGQQVTLRCSPISGHKSVSWYQQVLGQGPQFIFQYYEKEERGRGNFPDRFSARQFPNYSSELNVNALLLGDSALYLCASSLQGNGGNTIYFGEGSWLTVV.